The 12 T cell receptor beta chains below were found in one sample sequenced in a study of blood T cells in healthy people across ages. Alongside a J-beta primer mix, a sample-barcoded 5' primer served in a second PCR lasting roughly 6 to 11 cycles. TCRdb analysed the 5' RACE reads with MiXCR anew, one entry per CDR3 protein. The sample shows 600,000 to 850,000 distinct CDR3 sequences, approximately 39% of them seen only once. The sequenced sample consisted of blood. Every receptor here comes from a woman between 55 and 75 years old in good health.

This clonotype was detected ten times or more. The chain couples TRBV7-2 to TRBJ2-7; 11 bases agree with TRBD2. The CDR3 has 16 amino acids. The junction had 7 bases not matched to a gene; V was cut back by 3 bases and J by 3 bases. The germline V gene has CDR1 SGHTA and CDR2 FQGNSA. The CDR3 DNA follows: TGTGCCAGCAGCTTCATAGCGGGAGGGGGAGGCTACGAGCAGTACTTC. Translation: CASSFIAGGGGYEQYF.

In this sample, this clonotype turned up many times. This chain joins TRBV28 and TRBJ1-2; D gene uncertain. From germline, CDR1 is MDHEN and CDR2 SYDVKM. Trimming pared 0 bases from V and 2 bases from J, leaving 13 bases between. The CDR3 is made up of 16 amino acids. The CDR3 region has the DNA TGTGCCAGCAGTTTATGGGGCGGCCAGTCCAACTATGGCTACACCTTC. As protein: CASSLWGGQSNYGYTF.

The gene calls are TRBV20-1 and TRBJ2-1; maybe TRBD2 (5 bases). The CDR3 sequence is 14 residues long. The ends were cut back, 3 bases at V and 0 bases at J, with 9 bases in the middle. Germline V gene lookup returns CDR1 DFQATT and CDR2 SNEGSKA (reference sequence). This CDR3 is CSARRANSYNEQFF. The CDR3 bases are TGCAGTGCTAGGCGGGCCAACTCCTACAATGAGCAGTTCTTC.

For this clonotype: The junction does not match germline at one end; this may be a read error. The chain links TRBV27 to TRBJ2-5, with 11 bases identical to TRBD2. Germline V gene sequence: CDR1 MNHEY, CDR2 SMNVEV (reference sequence). This CDR3 region has 16 residues. The CDR3 loop is CASSSRLAGSLETRYF. The CDR3 region has the DNA TGTGCCAGCAGTTCCCGACTAGCGGGATCCCTTGAGACCCGGTACTTC.

This chain joins TRBV7-3 and TRBJ2-3; the D gene is possibly TRBD1 (6 bases). Germline values: CDR1 SGHTA, CDR2 FQGTGA. This CDR3 has 13 amino acids. Trimming shortened V by 4 bases and J by 4 bases, and 9 bases separated the two germline ends. DNA for the CDR3: TGTGCCAGCAGCTCCCGGACAGCAGATACGCAGTATTTT. Translated, it gives CASSSRTADTQYF.

The sample holds a few counts of this clonotype. The chain couples TRBV7-9 to TRBJ2-3; 8 positions agree with TRBD2. The CDR3 runs to 14 residues. From germline, CDR1 is SEHNR and CDR2 FQNEAQ (reference sequence). V gave up 8 bases and J gave up 2 bases; unmatched junction bases: 6. Written as DNA, the CDR3 is TGTGCCAGCGAGCGGGGGAGTTACACAGATACGCAGTATTTT. Encoded protein: CASERGSYTDTQYF.

The chain uses TRBV30 and TRBJ2-1, with unresolved D. CDR3 length: 11 residues. Germline loops: CDR1 GTSNPN, CDR2 SVGIG (reference sequence). Trimming took off 2 bases at V and 6 bases at J, with 5 bases between the two ends. As DNA, the CDR3 is TGTGCCTGGAGTTTCTCCAATGAGCAGTTCTTC. This gives the protein CAWSFSNEQFF.

This clonotype was seen a few times. The chain carries TRBV6-2 or TRBV6-3 and TRBJ1-5, with 10 positions matching TRBD1. The V gene's germline CDR1 is MNHEY and CDR2 SVGEGT. This CDR3 contains 16 residues. With 6 bases clipped from V and 7 bases from J, the junction kept 12 bases outside the gene matches. The CDR3 bases are TGTGCCAGCAGCGCTTATCTCGGGACAGGGGACCAGCCCCAGCATTTT. This encodes CASSAYLGTGDQPQHF.

V usage is TRBV21-1 and J usage is TRBJ1-2; the table's TRBD1 call for D was not verified on the DNA. TRBV21-1 is designated a pseudogene. The CDR3 runs 19 residues. CDR3 DNA: TGTGCCAGCAACCGGCGGGGCCCCCCGAGAAGGTCGAGGAACTATGGCTACACCTTC. Translation gives CASNRRGPPRRSRNYGYTF.

The V gene is TRBV7-9, the J gene TRBJ2-1; 9 bases are a match to TRBD1. The CDR3 length is 16 residues. Unmatched junction bases numbered 8, after V lost 4 bases and J lost 4 bases. Germline CDR1 and CDR2: SEHNR and FQNEAQ (reference sequence). The CDR3 is CASSWTGTGIYNEQFF. The CDR3 DNA is TGTGCCAGCAGCTGGACCGGGACAGGGATTTACAATGAGCAGTTCTTC.

This clonotype was counted only a few times. The V call is TRBV20-1, the J call TRBJ2-4, with 10 bases that match TRBD1. The CDR3 is 14 residues long. V trimming: 6 bases; J trimming: 13 bases; junction bases outside the gene matches: 15. Germline V gene lookup returns CDR1 DFQATT and CDR2 SNEGSKA (reference sequence). CDR3 DNA sequence: TGCAGTGCCCAAGCCGGGACAGGGGTGGAAGAGCAGTACTTC. Translation gives CSAQAGTGVEEQYF.

This clonotype came up a few times. This chain uses TRBV27 with TRBJ1-2, with D uncertain. Germline V gene sequence: CDR1 MNHEY, CDR2 SMNVEV (reference sequence). The CDR3 is 15 residues long. The V end was cut by 5 bases, the J end by 7 bases, with 20 bases between. CDR3 DNA sequence: TGTGCCAGCAGTCCCAGGTCCCTTTTCAATCTTGGCTACACCTTC. Amino acid sequence: CASSPRSLFNLGYTF.